This T cell receptor (beta chain) derives from a study of read filtering for tumor transcriptome and immune sequencing. Study background: DNase treatment preceded whole-transcriptome library preparation. TCR-mapped reads were about 4.05 to 10.27 million with IR-seq versus roughly 75 to 1,400 with RNA-seq.

The CDR3 spans 13 residues. Trimming left V 3 bases short and J 6 bases short, with 9 bases between. Germline CDR1 MGHDK, CDR2 SYGVNS. By sample fraction, this clonotype is medium-sized. Its antigen is undetermined. Overall study results and limits: In IR-seq, single-read clonotypes were 65% to 90% of clonotypes but approximately 3.5% of reads. RNA-seq captured clonotypes less deeply and reliably than IR-seq.

This library used 300 to 500 ng RNA and molecular barcoded adaptors spanning alpha/delta and beta/gamma chains. TCRdb ran MiXCR on the reads and lists one entry per CDR3 protein. The sample lists roughly 93,000 distinct CDR3 sequences, approximately 21% occurring once. V gene TRBV25-1 combines with J gene TRBJ2-1, with D unresolved. Material: a population of CD138-negative cells sorted from bone marrow. This clonotype was sampled from a donor aged 40 or older with multiple myeloma. CDR3 coding DNA: TGTGCCAGCAGTGATTCCCTATCCAATGAGCAGTTCTTC. It is translated as CASSDSLSNEQFF.